One T cell receptor beta chain is described in this entry. TCRdb independently ran MiXCR on the 5' RACE reads; one entry per CDR3 protein. The table shows about 350,000 distinct CDR3 sequences, with roughly 15% occurring only once. The source of the sample is a study of T-cell memory formation after mild COVID-19. Sequencing was carried out using PBMCs or a T cell subset sorted from them (not recorded which). The clonotype was recovered from a man between 18 and 29 years old who had mild COVID-19 (a few samples of this study predate the infection). Cell type and time point are not known.

The DNA of the CDR3 is TGTGCCAGCAGCCAGAGGGGCGGGATCGGGGAGCTGTTTTTT. Amino acid sequence: CASSQRGGIGELFF. This rearrangement joins TRBV7-9 to TRBJ2-2; maybe TRBD2 (6 bases). Trimming removed 5 bases from V and 7 bases from J, with 14 bases in between. Germline assignment: CDR1 SEHNR and CDR2 FQNEAQ (reference sequence). This CDR3 has 14 residues.